This T cell receptor beta chain was recorded in a study of T cells in Graves' hyperthyroidism and ophthalmopathy. The source material, RNA transcripts, was used to amplify TCR beta CDR3 regions. Carried out on the TCR CDR3, a first-round RT-PCR used the HTBI primer set. TCRdb recomputed calls from the multiplex PCR reads with MiXCR, one row per CDR3 protein. Of about 320,000 distinct CDR3 sequences in the sample, approximately 17% are singletons; the top ten hold approximately 35%. The CDR3 runs to 13 residues. V lost 5 bases, J lost 9 bases, and 4 bases stayed unmatched. Findings and limits, study-wide: Within blood appeared most thyroid clonotypes that had expanded above 0.001.

Newly diagnosed hyperthyroidism, duration under 2 months, in patients aged 18 to 65. In the case of this clonotype: Its antigen is currently unknown.

The source is a man in his thirties or forties with Graves' hyperthyroidism. V is TRBV12-3 or TRBV12-4 and J is TRBJ2-1, with 10 bases lining up with TRBD1. Sequences were obtained from blood. The CDR3 DNA sequence: TGTGCCAGCAGTGGGACAGGGGTAGGTGAGCAGTTCTTC. This encodes CASSGTGVGEQFF.